This TCR beta chain was sequenced in a study of blood T cell repertoires in COVID-19. At the level of the study: Acute-phase and convalescent COVID-19 samples originated in the United States, Italy and Spain. PBMCs, B-cell-depleted T cells, or T cells were the source of the cDNA or gDNA that made up the material.

How the authors handled the data: The assay estimated nucleated cells by amplifying reference gene primers. Generated by immunoSEQ multiplex PCR, the TCRdb table keeps only in-frame clones and is missing some. The V and J calls and clone size were taken over from that table, and D and trimming were inferred from the DNA. The sample lists approximately 100,000 clones; roughly 80% were seen once. The sequence was obtained from a woman aged 80 or over with active or convalescent COVID-19. Sample: peripheral blood.

The CDR3: CASSESFDRGRAFF. The CDR3 bases are TGTGCCAGCAGTGAATCCTTCGACAGGGGGAGAGCTTTCTTT. The V call is TRBV25-1, the J call TRBJ1-1; 9 positions match TRBD1. J was trimmed by 10 bases and V by 1 base; bases with no gene match: 7. Germline V CDR1 and CDR2: MGHDK, SYGVNS. The CDR3 loop spans 14 amino acids.